The text below deals with one TCR beta chain. Antigen specificity is unknown. The V end lost 3 bases, the J end lost 8 bases, and 13 bases lay between the germline ends. The CDR3 contains 14 residues. The germline CDR1 and CDR2 sequences are KGHSH and LQKENI. These data come from a study of CD8 T cells in ankylosing spondylitis. Generation of TCR beta libraries employed quantitative 5'-RACE incorporating molecular barcodes. TCRdb fed the 5' RACE reads into MiXCR, producing one record per CDR3 protein. This table holds about 540,000 distinct CDR3 sequences, 12% found once. Study observations and caveats: Researchers reportedly found disease-linked clones significantly enriched in matched ankylosing spondylitis synovial fluid. Relatively scarce in peripheral blood, disease-linked clones were CD8+. One TCR beta motif, made up of under ten highly homologous variants, appeared characteristic of ankylosing spondylitis blood. There were earlier reports of some motif variants in reactive arthritis synovial fluid and blood.

The TCR originated in a male donor with ankylosing spondylitis. The material sequenced was blood, either unsorted or a sorted T cell fraction (not recorded which). V and J are TRBV18 and TRBJ1-4; D unclear. The CDR3 spells CASSPPPLGEKLFF. CDR3 bases: TGTGCCAGCTCACCCCCGCCATTGGGGGAAAAACTGTTTTTT.